The T cell receptor beta chain described here comes from a study of blood T cell repertoires in COVID-19. Study-wide background: Samples taken during acute and convalescent COVID-19 were collected in the United States, Italy and Spain.

Germline V gives CDR1 LNHDA, CDR2 SQIVND (reference sequence). Unmatched junction bases numbered 8, after V lost 4 bases and J lost 1 base. The CDR3 extends over 16 amino acids. In the source study's methods: Researchers report that nucleated cell counts were estimated from reference gene primer amplification. The protocol was immunoSEQ multiplex PCR, while the TCRdb copy is restricted to in-frame clones and leaves out a portion. V, J and clone size were drawn from that table, and D and trimming were deduced from the DNA. This sample has under 300,000 clones, with roughly 85% found just once. Material for sequencing was peripheral blood. The V call is TRBV19, the J call TRBJ2-7, with 9 bases identical to TRBD1. This sequence was found in a man in his fifties or sixties who had recovered from COVID-19. DNA for the CDR3: TGTGCCAGTAGTAGCCAAGGACAGGGGCATTCCTACGAGCAGTACTTC. This translates into CASSSQGQGHSYEQYF. The complete variable domain, with remaining parts taken from reference TRBV19 and TRBJ2-7, reads DGGITQSPKYLFRKEGQNVTLSCEQNLNHDAMYWYRQDPGQGLRLIYYSQIVNDFQKGDIAEGYSVSREKKESFPLTVTSAQKNPTAFYLCASSSQGQGHSYEQYFGPGTRLTVT.